The next 25 T cell receptor beta chains were all read from a single sample in a study of blood T cell repertoires in COVID-19. Assay: immunoSEQ multiplex PCR; the TCRdb copy retains only in-frame clones and omits some. The sample carries a few hundred thousand clones, roughly 90% recorded once. The sequenced sample consisted of peripheral blood. These receptors originate from a man between 18 and 35 years old with active or convalescent COVID-19.

This clone has just one count. The rearrangement uses TRBV6-1 and TRBJ2-7; TRBD2 matches 12 bases. The CDR3 is 16 amino acids. The V gene's germline CDR1 is MNHNS and CDR2 SASEGT. J gave up 0 bases and V 4 bases, and 4 bases lay outside the gene matches. CDR3 DNA: TGTGCCAGCAGTGGCGGACTAGCGGGGAGCTCCTACGAGCAGTACTTC. Protein: CASSGGLAGSSYEQYF.

V gene TRBV21-1 combines with J gene TRBJ2-7; TRBD2 reflects the table's D call only, with no check against the DNA. TRBV21-1 has pseudogene status. The CDR3 totals 18 residues. CDR3 in DNA: TGTGCCAGCAGCAAAGATCCTCCAGTAGCCACCCTTTTCTACGAGCAGTACTTC. This sequence encodes CASSKDPPVATLFYEQYF.

This chain uses TRBV29-1 with TRBJ2-6; 9 nucleotides align to TRBD1. Germline CDR1 SQVTM, CDR2 ANQGSEA. The V and J ends lost 4 bases and 2 bases, in that order; junction bases with no gene match: 3. CDR3 length: 15 amino acids. The CDR3 sequence: CSVADRGAGANVLTF. The CDR3 DNA is TGCAGCGTTGCGGACAGGGGTGCTGGGGCCAACGTCCTGACTTTC.

The V gene is TRBV7-2, the J gene TRBJ1-1; a possible D gene is TRBD1 (6 bases). V was clipped by 3 bases and J by 1 base, with 9 bases between them. In germline, CDR1 is SGHTA, CDR2 FQGNSA. The CDR3 contains 14 residues. CDR3 DNA sequence: TGTGCCAGCAGCTTGGGGGCGCGGAACACTGAAGCTTTCTTT. Translation: CASSLGARNTEAFF.

V and J are TRBV4-1 and TRBJ1-1; TRBD1 matches 7 bases. The CDR3 loop spans 14 amino acids. With V trimmed by 5 bases and J by 5 bases, 8 bases remained unmatched. Germline V lookup: CDR1 MGHRA, CDR2 YSYEKL. CDR3 DNA: TGCGCCAGCAGCTTACGGACAGGTGAGACTGAAGCTTTCTTT. It codes for CASSLRTGETEAFF.

The V call is TRBV19, the J call TRBJ1-5; no clear D gene. This CDR3 region has 12 residues. Germline V CDR1 and CDR2: LNHDA, SQIVND (reference sequence). Trimming left V 6 bases short and J 15 bases short, with 18 bases between. The CDR3 loop reads CASSVGGAVLHF. Written as DNA, the CDR3 is TGTGCCAGTAGCGTTGGAGGTGCGGTTTTGCATTTT.

V is TRBV5-1 and J is TRBJ1-1, with D maybe TRBD1 (5 bases). This CDR3 spans 13 amino acids. Trimming shortened V by 4 bases and J by 10 bases, and 17 bases separated the two germline ends. Germline values: CDR1 SGHRS, CDR2 YFSETQ. This chain's CDR3 is CASSPPQGDGAFF. The DNA for the CDR3 is TGCGCCAGCAGCCCGCCCCAGGGCGATGGAGCTTTCTTT.

This clone was seen only once. The V call is TRBV27, the J call TRBJ2-4; tentatively, D is TRBD2 (5 bases). Germline CDR1 reads MNHEY; CDR2 reads SMNVEV (reference sequence). V was shortened by 0 bases and J by 7 bases, with 10 bases between the two germline ends. The CDR3 loop spans 14 amino acids. In DNA, the CDR3 is TGTGCCAGCAGTTTATCGAGTGGCGGGAACATTCAGTACTTC. It yields the protein CASSLSSGGNIQYF.

The chain employs TRBV7-2 and TRBJ1-2; TRBD1 matches 10 bases. Per the germline V gene, CDR1 is SGHTA and CDR2 is FQGNSA. The CDR3 contains 16 residues. The V and J ends lost 9 bases and 0 bases, in that order; junction bases with no gene match: 10. The CDR3 DNA reads TGTGCCAGTAACCGAGACAGGGGGCCTTCTAACTATGGCTACACCTTC. This encodes CASNRDRGPSNYGYTF.

The rearrangement links TRBV10-2 to TRBJ1-1; perhaps TRBD1 as D (6 bases). Germline V lookup: CDR1 WSHSY, CDR2 SAAADI. Trimming took 2 bases from V and 1 from J, leaving 14 bases between them. The CDR3 has 16 residues. In nucleotides, the CDR3 is TGCGCCAGCAGTGAGGGCAGGGGTTCCTCGAACACTGAAGCTTTCTTT. This encodes CASSEGRGSSNTEAFF.

This sequence joins TRBV5-1 and TRBJ1-1, with a possible D match to TRBD1 (6 bases). Germline CDR1 SGHRS, CDR2 YFSETQ. The CDR3 spans 16 residues. V was cut by 4 bases and J by 3 bases, with 19 bases left in between. In DNA, the CDR3 is TGCGCCAGCAGCCCTCACCCTGTTAGACAGGACACTGAAGCTTTCTTT. Encoded protein: CASSPHPVRQDTEAFF.

The table lists this clone with a few counts. The chain couples TRBV9 to TRBJ1-6; D unclear. Trimming cost V 7 bases and J 0 bases, with 11 bases left between them. The CDR3 loop spans 15 amino acids. In germline, CDR1 is SGDLS, CDR2 YYNGEE. This CDR3 is CASRGRDSYNSPLHF. The CDR3 region has the DNA TGTGCCAGCCGAGGGAGGGACTCCTATAATTCACCCCTCCACTTT.

The V call is TRBV2, the J call TRBJ2-1; 11 bases map to TRBD2. V trimming: 2 bases; J trimming: 4 bases; junction bases outside the gene matches: 4. Germline V gives CDR1 SNHLY, CDR2 FYNNEI. The CDR3 has 16 amino acids. This CDR3 reads CASSEQGTSGYNEQFF. In DNA form, the CDR3 reads TGTGCCAGCAGTGAACAGGGGACTAGCGGTTACAATGAGCAGTTCTTC.

This clone has more than one count but fewer than ten. In DNA form, the CDR3 reads TGTGCCAGCAGCTCTGGACATGATAGCAATCAGCCCCAGCATTTT. Its translation is CASSSGHDSNQPQHF. The chain joins TRBV7-9 to TRBJ1-5; perhaps TRBD1 as D (5 bases). The CDR3 totals 15 residues. V was shortened by 4 bases and J by 0 bases, with 10 bases between the two germline ends. CDR1 is SEHNR and CDR2 is FQNEAQ in the germline V gene (reference sequence).

This clone was detected only once. The rearrangement uses TRBV2 and TRBJ1-5; the D gene is possibly TRBD1 (6 bases). The CDR3 has 14 amino acids. CDR1 SNHLY and CDR2 FYNNEI come from the germline V gene. Trimming removed 6 bases at V and 11 bases at J, with 20 bases between. CDR3 sequence (DNA): TGTGCCAGCAGCCGGGGACACGAGGGATCGGCCCAGCATTTT. Protein: CASSRGHEGSAQHF. Variable domain in full (rest from reference TRBV2 and TRBJ1-5): EPEVTQTPSHQVTQMGQEVILRCVPISNHLYFYWYRQILGQKVEFLVSFYNNEISEKSEIFDDQFSVERPDGSNFTLKIRSTKLEDSAMYFCASSRGHEGSAQHFGDGTRLSIL.

CDR3 in amino acids: CASSELGHTYEQYF. The CDR3 DNA reads TGTGCCAGCAGTGAGTTGGGACATACCTACGAGCAGTACTTC. The chain couples TRBV6-1 to TRBJ2-7, with D maybe TRBD1 (6 bases). There are 14 residues in the CDR3. CDR1 is MNHNS and CDR2 is SASEGT in the germline V gene. The germline V and J ends were trimmed by 3 bases and 2 bases, with 11 bases remaining between them.

CDR3: CASSYSNIRRDKVYTGELFF. Written as DNA, the CDR3 is TGTGCCAGCAGTTACTCGAATATTCGAAGGGACAAGGTTTACACCGGGGAGCTGTTTTTT. The rearrangement joins TRBV6-2 or TRBV6-3 to TRBJ2-2; tentative D call: TRBD1 (6 bases). V was shortened by 0 bases and J by 3 bases, with 23 bases between the two germline ends. CDR3 length: 20 amino acids. From germline, CDR1 is MNHEY and CDR2 SVGEGT.

The V gene is TRBV28, the J gene TRBJ1-1; maybe TRBD1 (6 bases). CDR1 and CDR2 (germline): MDHEN, SYDVKM. This CDR3 region has 15 residues. V shed 2 bases and J shed 4 bases, with 14 bases lying between them. This CDR3 is CASSLTGGAGTEAFF. In nucleotides, the CDR3 is TGTGCCAGCAGTTTAACTGGGGGCGCCGGCACTGAAGCTTTCTTT. The full variable domain, rest sourced from reference TRBV28 and TRBJ1-1, is DVKVTQSSRYLVKRTGEKVFLECVQDMDHENMFWYRQDPGLGLRLIYFSYDVKMKEKGDIPEGYSVSREKKERFSLILESASTNQTSMYLCASSLTGGAGTEAFFGQGTRLTVV.

The chain employs TRBV7-6 and TRBJ2-5, with 9 positions matching TRBD2. V was pared by 4 bases and J by 0 bases, with 9 bases of the junction left unmatched. Germline CDR1 and CDR2: SGHVS and FNYEAQ. CDR3 length: 17 residues. In DNA form, the CDR3 reads TGTGCCAGCAGCTCCCCCGGGGTAGCGGGGGACCAAGAGACCCAGTACTTC. It specifies CASSSPGVAGDQETQYF.

The chain is built from TRBV11-2 and TRBJ1-4; D unclear. V was pared by 4 bases and J by 0 bases, with 6 bases between. The CDR3 runs to 14 residues. Germline V gene lookup returns CDR1 SGHAT and CDR2 FQNNGV. The CDR3 region has the DNA TGTGCCAGCAGCTCCTATTCAACTAATGAAAAACTGTTTTTT. It is translated as CASSSYSTNEKLFF.

The chain joins TRBV18 to TRBJ2-5; D is possibly TRBD2 (5 bases). V was cut by 3 bases and J by 0 bases, with 8 bases left in between. This CDR3 has 14 amino acids. CDR1 is KGHSH and CDR2 is LQKENI in the germline V gene. DNA for the CDR3: TGTGCCAGCTCACCTCCCGGGAACCAAGAGACCCAGTACTTC. Translated, it gives CASSPPGNQETQYF. Combining the CDR3 with reference TRBV18 and TRBJ2-5 gives the whole variable domain NAGVMQNPRHLVRRRGQEARLRCSPMKGHSHVYWYRQLPEEGLKFMVYLQKENIIDESGMPKERFSAEFPKEGPSILRIQQVVRGDSAAYFCASSPPGNQETQYFGPGTRLLVL.

This clone showed up just once. The gene calls are TRBV7-9 and TRBJ2-3; D is undetermined. The CDR3 has 14 amino acids. Germline V gives CDR1 SEHNR, CDR2 FQNEAQ (reference sequence). The germline V and J ends were trimmed by 5 bases and 2 bases, with 11 bases remaining between them. The CDR3 bases are TGTGCCAGCAGCCACAAGCGTTCCACAGATACGCAGTATTTT. It yields the protein CASSHKRSTDTQYF.

This clone was recorded only once. This rearrangement joins TRBV6-2 or TRBV6-3 to TRBJ2-7, with 7 bases lining up with TRBD2. Trimming at V came to 4 bases and at J to 6 bases, leaving 9 bases not matched to a gene. The CDR3 loop spans 14 amino acids. CDR1 is MNHEY, CDR2 SVGEGT, per germline. The CDR3 loop is CASSWGTTWGEQYF. CDR3 sequence (DNA): TGTGCCAGCAGTTGGGGGACTACTTGGGGCGAGCAGTACTTC.

The chain has TRBV27 and TRBJ1-3, with a possible D match to TRBD1 (5 bases). Germline CDR1 and CDR2: MNHEY and SMNVEV (reference sequence). Trimming left V 8 bases short and J 5 bases short, with 10 bases between. CDR3 size: 12 residues. The CDR3 reads CASQGPRNTIYF. CDR3 nucleotides: TGTGCCAGCCAGGGTCCGCGAAACACCATATATTTT.

This clone was counted only a few times. The V and J genes are TRBV11-2 and TRBJ1-1, with D hard to call. CDR1 is SGHAT and CDR2 is FQNNGV in the germline V gene. This CDR3 region has 18 residues. V lost 2 bases and J 1 base, leaving 20 bases between the germline ends. CDR3 residues: CASSLFPPSSGSNTEAFF. CDR3 bases: TGTGCCAGCAGCTTATTCCCCCCAAGTTCAGGTTCGAACACTGAAGCTTTCTTT. Full variable domain (missing parts from reference TRBV11-2 and TRBJ1-1): EAGVAQSPRYKIIEKRQSVAFWCNPISGHATLYWYQQILGQGPKLLIQFQNNGVVDDSQLPKDRFSAERLKGVDSTLKIQPAKLEDSAVYLCASSLFPPSSGSNTEAFFGQGTRLTVV.